Given below is one T cell receptor beta chain in context. Its antigen remains unidentified. CDR3 length: 13 residues. V lost 3 bases and J lost 2, with 8 bases in between. Sequencing was limited to surgery cases with top T cell transcript signatures in brain tissue. The sample comes from a study of brain T cells in children with intractable seizures. Produced via immunoSEQ multiplex PCR; TCRdb's table is partial and in-frame only. The sample records tens of thousands of clones, 85% to 95% being singletons. Overall study results and limits: HCMV serostatus was not known, and viral specificity came from CDR3 similarity only.

This TCR came from a boy under two years old with tuberous sclerosis and intractable seizures. The starting material was peripheral blood, obtained at surgery. The V gene is TRBV12-3 or TRBV12-4, the J gene TRBJ2-7; the D gene could be TRBD1 or TRBD2 (5 bases each). The CDR3 sequence: CASSFMGAYEQYF. The DNA for the CDR3 is TGTGCCAGCAGTTTTATGGGGGCCTACGAGCAGTACTTC.